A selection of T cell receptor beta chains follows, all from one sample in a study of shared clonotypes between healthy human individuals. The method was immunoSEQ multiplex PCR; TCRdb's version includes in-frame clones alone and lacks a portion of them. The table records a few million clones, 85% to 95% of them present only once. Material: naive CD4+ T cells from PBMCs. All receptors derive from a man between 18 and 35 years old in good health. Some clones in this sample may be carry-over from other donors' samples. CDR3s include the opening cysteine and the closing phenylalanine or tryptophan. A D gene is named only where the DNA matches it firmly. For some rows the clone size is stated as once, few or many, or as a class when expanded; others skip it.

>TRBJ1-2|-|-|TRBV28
TGTGCCAGCCTTTCCGAACCCCGAGGCTACACCTTC
CASLSEPRGYTF
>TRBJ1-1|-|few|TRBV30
TGTGCCTGGAGTGGGGGGAACACTGAAGCTTTCTTT
CAWSGGNTEAFF
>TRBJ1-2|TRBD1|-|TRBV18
TGTGCCAGCTCACCATTTTCGGGACAGTTTTATGGCTACACCTTC
CASSPFSGQFYGYTF
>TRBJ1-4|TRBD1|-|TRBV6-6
TGTGCCAGCAGGAGGGACAGAACTAATGAAAAACTGTTTTTT
CASRRDRTNEKLFF
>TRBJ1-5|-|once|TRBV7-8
TGTGCCAGCAGCTTAGCGTTGGGTTATCCCCGGCCCCAGCATTTT
CASSLALGYPRPQHF
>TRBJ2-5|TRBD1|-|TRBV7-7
TGTGCCAGCAGCAGACGACAGGGGGACCTCCAAGAGACCCAGTACTTC
CASSRRQGDLQETQYF
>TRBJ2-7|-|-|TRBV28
TGTGCCAGCAGTTTAATGGGACGGACCTACGAGCAGTACTTC
CASSLMGRTYEQYF
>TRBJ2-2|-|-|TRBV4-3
TGCGCCAGCAGCCAAGATTACCCCCCGGGGACCGGGGAGCTGTTTTTT
CASSQDYPPGTGELFF
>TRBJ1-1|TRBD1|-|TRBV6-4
TGTGCCAGCAGCGCCGGACAGGGGACTGAAGCTTTCTTT
CASSAGQGTEAFF
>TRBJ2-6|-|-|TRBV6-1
TGTGCCTGTGCAGGGTCTGGGGCCAACGTCCTGACTTTC
CACAGSGANVLTF
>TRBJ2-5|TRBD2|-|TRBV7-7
TGTGCCAGCAGCCCCATGGGGAGGGAGGGACCGACAGAGACCCAGTACTTC
CASSPMGREGPTETQYF
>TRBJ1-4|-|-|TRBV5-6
TGTGCCAGCAGCGCCAGACCCGGGGGGACGGAAAAACTGTTTTTT
CASSARPGGTEKLFF
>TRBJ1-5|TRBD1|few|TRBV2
TGTGCCAGCAGGGGGGACAGGGGGAAACAGCCCCAGCATTTT
CASRGDRGKQPQHF
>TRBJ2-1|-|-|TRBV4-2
TGTGCCAGCAGGCAAGAAAGGGATAGCTCCTACAATGAGCAGTTCTTC
CASRQERDSSYNEQFF
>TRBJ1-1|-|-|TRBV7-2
TGTGCCAGCAGCCCCCCCGGCCTCATCGCTTTCTTT
CASSPPGLIAFF
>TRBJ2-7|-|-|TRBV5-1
TGCGCCAGCAGCTCAGCGGGCCCCCCCTACGAGCAGTACTTC
CASSSAGPPYEQYF
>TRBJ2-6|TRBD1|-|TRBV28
TGTGCCAGCAAGGTACAGGGGGCCTCTGGGGCCAACGTCCTGACTTTC
CASKVQGASGANVLTF
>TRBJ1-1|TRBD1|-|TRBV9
TGTGCCAGCAGCTTGGGACAGAGGAACACTGAAGCTTTCTTT
CASSLGQRNTEAFF
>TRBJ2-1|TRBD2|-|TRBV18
TGTGCCAGCTCACCATTTAGAAGTCAACTAGCGGGAGTGCGGGAGCAGTTCTTC
CASSPFRSQLAGVREQFF
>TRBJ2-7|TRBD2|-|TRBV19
TGTGCCAGTAGTGGCGGGACTAGCGGAGACGAGCAGTACTTC
CASSGGTSGDEQYF
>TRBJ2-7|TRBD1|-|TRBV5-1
TGCGCCAGCAGCTTGGTCACAGGGGGTGGCGAGCAGTACTTC
CASSLVTGGGEQYF
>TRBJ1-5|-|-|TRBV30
TGTGCCTGGAGGGGGGGGGCGGGCAATCAGCCCCAGCATTTT
CAWRGGAGNQPQHF
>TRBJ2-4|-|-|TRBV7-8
TGTGCCAGCAGCTTAGCAGGAGGGGAAAACATTCAGTACTTC
CASSLAGGENIQYF
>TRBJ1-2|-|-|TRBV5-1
TGCGCCAGCAGCTCCGGGTCTGGAGTCAACTATGGCTACACCTTC
CASSSGSGVNYGYTF
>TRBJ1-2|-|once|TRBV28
TGTGCCAGCAGTTTAGAGCTAGAGAACTATGGCTACACCTTC
CASSLELENYGYTF
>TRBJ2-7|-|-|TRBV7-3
TGTGCCAGCAGCTTAAGACGGGAGTGGTCCTACGAGCAGTACTTC
CASSLRREWSYEQYF
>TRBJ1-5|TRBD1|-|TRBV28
TGTGCCAGCAGTTCCGGACAGGGTAGCAATCAGCCCCAGCATTTT
CASSSGQGSNQPQHF
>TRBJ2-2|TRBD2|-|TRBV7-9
TGTGCCAGCAGCAATCTAGCGGGAGGGGCCCAGGCAGACACCGGGGAGCTGTTTTTT
CASSNLAGGAQADTGELFF
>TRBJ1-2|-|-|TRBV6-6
TGTGCCAGCAGTGACCACCCGGGAGGAAATGGCTACACCTTC
CASSDHPGGNGYTF
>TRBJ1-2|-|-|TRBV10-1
TGCGCCAGCAGGATGTATTTCAGGACCTTC
CASRMYFRTF
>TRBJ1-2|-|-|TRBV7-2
TGTGCCAGCAGCTTAGCCGGGATCTATGGCTACACCTTC
CASSLAGIYGYTF
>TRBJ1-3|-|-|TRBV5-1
TGCGCCAGCAGCGTAGCTCTTTTGGCCTCTGGAAACACCATATATTTT
CASSVALLASGNTIYF
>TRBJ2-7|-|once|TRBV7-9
TGTGCCAGCAGCTTAGGAGGGCAGGGAAGGGAGCAGTACTTC
CASSLGGQGREQYF
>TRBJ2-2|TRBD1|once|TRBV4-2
TGTGCCAGCAGCCAGGAACAGGGGGTTGGCGGGGAGCTGTTTTTT
CASSQEQGVGGELFF
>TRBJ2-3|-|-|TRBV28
TGTGCCAGCAGTTCACGCCAGCTATTATTCACGCAGTATTTT
CASSSRQLLFTQYF
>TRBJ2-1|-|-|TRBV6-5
TGTGCCAGCAGCCTATACAATGAGCAGTTCTTC
CASSLYNEQFF
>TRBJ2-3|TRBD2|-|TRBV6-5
TGTGCCAGCACCATCCGCGGGGGAAGCACAGATACGCAGTATTTT
CASTIRGGSTDTQYF
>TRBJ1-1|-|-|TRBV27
TGTGCAGAGGAGGGGTCCACTGAAGCTTTCTTT
CAEEGSTEAFF
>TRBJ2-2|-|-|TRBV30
TGTGCCTGGAGTCTCAATTGGAACACCGGGGAGCTGTTTTTT
CAWSLNWNTGELFF
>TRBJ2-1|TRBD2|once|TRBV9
TGTGCCAGCAGCGTAGTGAGGGCTAGCGGGACCAATGAGCAGTTCTTC
CASSVVRASGTNEQFF
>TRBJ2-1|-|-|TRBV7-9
TGTGCCAGCAGCTTAGGGGGATCAACGACAGCATACAATGAGCAGTTCTTC
CASSLGGSTTAYNEQFF
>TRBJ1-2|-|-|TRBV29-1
TGCAGCGTGGCCCAGGGAGCTAACTATGGCTACACCTTC
CSVAQGANYGYTF
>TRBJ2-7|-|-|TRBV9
TGTGCCAGCAGCGTAGCCCCCGGCAGGGGCGAGCAGTACTTC
CASSVAPGRGEQYF
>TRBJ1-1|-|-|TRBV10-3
TGTGCCATCAGTGGGAACACTGAAGCTTTCTTT
CAISGNTEAFF
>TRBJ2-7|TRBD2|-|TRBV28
TGTGCCAGCAGTTTAGCAGGACTAGCGGGAGTCTACGAGCAGTACTTC
CASSLAGLAGVYEQYF
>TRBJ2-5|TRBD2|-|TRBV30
TGTGCCTGGAATTCCCAGAGACTAGCGGGAGTTAGGGAGCAGTACTTC
CAWNSQRLAGVREQYF
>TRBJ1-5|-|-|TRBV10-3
TGTGCCATCAGTGAGTCGATTGAAGAATATAGCAATCAGCCCCAGCATTTT
CAISESIEEYSNQPQHF
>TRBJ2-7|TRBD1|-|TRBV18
TGTGCCAGCTCACCCCCCGGGACAGGGACCTACGAGCAGTACTTC
CASSPPGTGTYEQYF
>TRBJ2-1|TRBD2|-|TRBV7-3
TGTGCCAGCAGCCAAGACGGACTAGCGGACAATGAGCAGTTCTTC
CASSQDGLADNEQFF
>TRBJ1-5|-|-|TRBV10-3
TGTGCCATCAGTGAGTCTCGTCAGGGGTCCGGCAATCAGCCCCAGCATTTT
CAISESRQGSGNQPQHF
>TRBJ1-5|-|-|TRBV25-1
TGTGCCAGCAGTGAAAAGGGTCAGCCCCAGCATTTT
CASSEKGQPQHF
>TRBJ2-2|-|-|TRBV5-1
TGCGCCAGCAGCTTCGGAGCGAACACCGGGGAGCTGTTTTTT
CASSFGANTGELFF
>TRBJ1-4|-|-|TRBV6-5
TGTGCCAGCAGTAAGGCAGGGAATGAAAAACTGTTTTTT
CASSKAGNEKLFF
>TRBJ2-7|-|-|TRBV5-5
TGTGCCAGCAGCTTCCTCCAGGGCCCCTACGAGCAGTACTTC
CASSFLQGPYEQYF